A single T cell receptor (beta chain) is shown here with its context. Its antigen is undetermined. It was with 60 Vbeta and 13 Jbeta primers that the PCR ran. As originally analysed: A later analysis tallied 65 million to 85 million unique TCR beta chains, around 12 million of them shared. Clones were sequenced by immunoSEQ multiplex PCR, and TCRdb holds only the in-frame ones, with some missing. D and trimming were read from the DNA, whereas the V and J calls and clone size are those reported in that table. The profile shows approximately 82,000 clones, 10% of them singletons. The sample comes from a study of cytomegalovirus exposure and HLA in healthy donors. Trimming left V 5 bases short and J 8 bases short, with 18 bases between. The CDR3 runs 14 residues. CDR1 is MDHEN and CDR2 is SYDVKM in the germline V gene. Study-wide findings and caveats: Donors belonging to an Asian-associated ancestry cluster reportedly showed fewer N-insertions in productive TCRs than the roughly 670-donor mean, according to what a later analysis found. Sequence variants that were highly shared formed a cluster that was likely a sequencing artifact.

Sequenced material: PBMCs. The chain combines TRBV28 with TRBJ1-2; D is possibly TRBD1 (5 bases). The origin of this receptor is a man aged 55 to 69 in good health and CMV-seropositive. The CDR3 loop reads CASSLTTVAGGYTF. The CDR3 nucleotides read TGTGCCAGCAGTCTAACGACAGTTGCGGGAGGCTACACCTTC.